Listed here are 13 T cell receptor beta chains from one sample, sequenced in a study of T cell responses to AZD1222 COVID-19 vaccine. Profiled with immunoSEQ multiplex PCR; TCRdb holds only in-frame clones, not every one. There are about 130,000 clones in the sample; about nine tenths occur only once, and just under 6.5% lies in the top ten. The specimen was peripheral blood, collected on day 0 of AZD1222 vaccination. These receptor sequences come from an adult in good health.

The chain links TRBV12-3 or TRBV12-4 to TRBJ2-7, with D possibly being TRBD1 (5 bases). Between the trimmed V and J ends, which lost 6 bases and 3 bases, there was a span of 9 bases. The CDR3 has 12 residues. The CDR3 protein is CASSLGLYEQYF. The CDR3, as DNA: TGTGCCAGCAGCTTGGGGCTCTACGAGCAGTACTTC.

The chain links TRBV30 to TRBJ2-1, with D uncertain. The V end lost 2 bases, the J end lost 12 bases, and 14 bases lay between the germline ends. Germline values: CDR1 GTSNPN, CDR2 SVGIG (reference sequence). The CDR3 consists of 12 residues. The CDR3 DNA reads TGTGCCTGGAGTTCGAAGGAACTGGTGCAGTTCTTC. Translation: CAWSSKELVQFF.

The genes are TRBV5-4 and TRBJ1-1, with D possibly matching TRBD1 (6 bases). The germline V gene encodes CDR1 SGHNT and CDR2 YYREEE (reference sequence). The CDR3 is 17 residues long. The V end lost 4 bases, the J end lost 4 bases, and 23 bases lay between the germline ends. The CDR3 DNA is TGTGCCAGCAGCGGAGCAGGGGCGTCCCGACCCATCACTGAAGCTTTCTTT. Residues: CASSGAGASRPITEAFF.

The gene calls are TRBV7-3 and TRBJ1-1; D might be TRBD1 (5 bases). The germline V gene has CDR1 SGHTA and CDR2 FQGTGA. The CDR3 sequence is 13 residues long. The V gene lost 1 base and the J gene lost 7 bases, with 10 bases spanning the gap. The CDR3 DNA follows: TGTGCCAGCAGCTTAAAATGGGGGGGTGAAGCTTTCTTT. Its translation is CASSLKWGGEAFF.

The chain uses TRBV30 and TRBJ2-1; 11 nucleotides line up with TRBD1. Germline values: CDR1 GTSNPN, CDR2 SVGIG (reference sequence). With 3 bases clipped from V and 0 bases from J, the junction kept 10 bases outside the gene matches. The CDR3 length is 18 residues. The CDR3 loop reads CAWRSRDRGTGSYNEQFF. The CDR3, as DNA: TGTGCCTGGAGATCAAGGGACAGGGGGACGGGCTCCTACAATGAGCAGTTCTTC.

The CDR3 loop reads CASSLGRAGGGYGYTF. Written as DNA, the CDR3 is TGTGCCAGCAGCTTGGGTAGGGCAGGGGGCGGCTATGGCTACACCTTC. This chain uses TRBV5-4 with TRBJ1-2; 8 nucleotides align to TRBD1. The trim removed 0 bases at V and 4 bases at J, leaving 8 bases unmatched. The CDR3 is 16 amino acids. Germline CDR1 and CDR2: SGHNT and YYREEE (reference sequence).

The chain uses TRBV5-1 and TRBJ1-2; no firm D call. The length of the CDR3 is 14 residues. Germline V gene data show CDR1 as SGHRS and CDR2 as YFSETQ. Trimming stripped 0 bases from V and 4 bases from J, with 10 bases between. CDR3 nucleotide sequence: TGCGCCAGCAGCTTGGACGCGGTGGGCTATGGCTACACCTTC. Its protein is CASSLDAVGYGYTF.

The chain is built from TRBV10-3 and TRBJ2-7; a weak D match, TRBD2 (5 bases). Germline-derived CDR1 and CDR2 are ENHRY and SYGVKD. V lost 6 bases and J 2 bases, leaving 11 bases between the germline ends. CDR3 length: 13 amino acids. In nucleotides, the CDR3 is TGTGCCATCAGGAGGGAGTCGACCTACGAGCAGTACTTC. Translation gives CAIRRESTYEQYF.

The chain combines TRBV7-2 with TRBJ1-2; 9 bases match TRBD1. The CDR3 covers 13 residues. The ends lost 5 bases at V and 5 bases at J; junction bases unmatched: 3. The germline V gene has CDR1 SGHTA and CDR2 FQGNSA. CDR3 in amino acids: CASSLGTGYGYTF. CDR3 nucleotide sequence: TGTGCCAGCAGCCTAGGGACAGGGTATGGCTACACCTTC.

The chain carries TRBV19 and TRBJ1-5, with D perhaps matching TRBD1 (5 bases). Germline V CDR1 and CDR2: LNHDA, SQIVND (reference sequence). V was clipped by 0 bases and J by 5 bases, with 14 bases between them. This CDR3 is built from 16 residues. CDR3 sequence reads: CASSIDRVRDDQPQHF. The CDR3 DNA reads TGTGCCAGTAGTATAGACAGGGTGAGAGACGATCAGCCCCAGCATTTT.

This chain links TRBV10-3 with TRBJ2-1; TRBD2 matches 9 bases. J gave up 6 bases and V 4 bases, and 7 bases lay outside the gene matches. Germline lookup yields CDR1 ENHRY and CDR2 SYGVKD. The CDR3 is 15 amino acids. CDR3 in amino acids: CAISVLAGTSNEQFF. In DNA, the CDR3 is TGTGCCATCAGTGTACTAGCGGGTACAAGCAATGAGCAGTTCTTC.

The chain couples TRBV15 to TRBJ2-2, with 7 bases matching TRBD1. Germline CDR1 LNHNV, CDR2 YYDKDF (reference sequence). V lost 9 bases to trimming and J lost 0 bases; unmatched junction nucleotides: 10. The CDR3 is 16 residues long. CDR3 loop: CATAVGGAPNTGELFF. CDR3 coding DNA: TGTGCCACGGCGGTAGGGGGCGCTCCGAACACCGGGGAGCTGTTTTTT. The variable domain in full, with the rest retrieved from reference TRBV15 and TRBJ2-2, is DAMVIQNPRYQVTQFGKPVTLSCSQTLNHNVMYWYQQKSSQAPKLLFHYYDKDFNNEADTPDNFQSRRPNTSFCFLDIRSPGLGDTAMYLCATAVGGAPNTGELFFGEGSRLTVL.

The chain uses TRBV6-1 and TRBJ1-5; D is uncertain. V shed 0 bases and J shed 1 base, with 10 bases lying between them. Germline V CDR1 and CDR2: MNHNS, SASEGT. CDR3 length: 16 amino acids. CDR3 sequence reads: CASSEASGRSNQPQHF. Written as DNA, the CDR3 is TGTGCCAGCAGTGAAGCCTCAGGTCGGAGCAATCAGCCCCAGCATTTT.